This T cell receptor beta chain was obtained from a study of vaccination and CD4 T cells after COVID-19. Treatment reported: roughly 10-day PBMC culture with coronavirus spike peptide pools or control peptides (ViraFEST assay). The Oncomine TCR Beta short-read assay was what sequenced the DNA obtained from cultured CD4+ T cells. TCRdb ran MiXCR on the PCR reads and lists one entry per CDR3 protein. The repertoire consists of about 9,100 distinct CDR3 sequences, with around two thirds occurring once and the leading ten covering roughly two fifths. As for this clonotype: What it binds is not known.

The CDR3 has 13 residues. CDR1 GTSNPN and CDR2 SVGIG come from the germline V gene (reference sequence). Trimming took off 2 bases at V and 9 bases at J, with 14 bases between the two ends. The sequence derives from a human donor who had recovered from COVID-19. Sequences were obtained from CD4+ T cells from blood, cultured in vitro. V usage is TRBV30 and J usage is TRBJ1-5; TRBD1 might be the D (5 bases). CDR3: CAWSRAGLRPQHF. For the CDR3, the DNA is TGTGCCTGGAGTCGGGCAGGGTTGAGGCCCCAGCATTTT.